This passage covers 19 T cell receptor beta chains from one sample sequenced in a study of cytomegalovirus exposure and HLA in healthy donors. Primers: 60 Vbeta forward and 13 Jbeta reverse. Profiled with immunoSEQ multiplex PCR; TCRdb holds only in-frame clones, not every one. The table includes approximately 140,000 clones, about four fifths detected once. The sequenced sample consisted of PBMCs. Receptor source: a man younger than 35 in good health and CMV-seronegative.

V is TRBV7-8 and J is TRBJ1-1, with TRBD1 identical over 7 bases. Trimming at V came to 5 bases and at J to 1 base, leaving 7 bases not matched to a gene. This CDR3 spans 15 amino acids. Germline V gene data show CDR1 as SGHVS and CDR2 as FQNEAQ. CDR3 nucleotide sequence: TGTGCCAGCAGCCTCCGACAGGGAGGGAACACTGAAGCTTTCTTT. Residues: CASSLRQGGNTEAFF.

The chain combines TRBV30 with TRBJ2-1, with TRBD2 identical over 8 bases. The germline V gene encodes CDR1 GTSNPN and CDR2 SVGIG (reference sequence). This CDR3 is built from 14 residues. V trimming: 3 bases; J trimming: 4 bases; junction bases outside the gene matches: 5. As DNA, the CDR3 is TGTGCCTGGAGAATAGCGGGGAGATACAATGAGCAGTTCTTC. It translates to CAWRIAGRYNEQFF.

The chain employs TRBV6-5 and TRBJ2-7, with TRBD2 matching 7 bases. Germline assignment: CDR1 MNHEY and CDR2 SVGAGI. The CDR3 covers 15 residues. With V trimmed by 2 bases and J by 3 bases, 7 bases remained unmatched. The CDR3, as DNA: TGTGCCAGCAGTTACGGCGGGACTACCCGCTACGAGCAGTACTTC. Protein: CASSYGGTTRYEQYF.

The chain is built from TRBV9 and TRBJ2-3; 14 bases match TRBD2. Germline assignment: CDR1 SGDLS and CDR2 YYNGEE. CDR3 size: 19 residues. Unmatched junction bases numbered 13, after V lost 1 base and J lost 6 bases. The CDR3 is CASSVSTSGGAYSGDTQYF. CDR3 in DNA: TGTGCCAGCAGCGTATCGACTAGCGGGGGGGCCTACTCAGGCGATACGCAGTATTTT.

A single count supports this clone. The genes are TRBV2 and TRBJ2-1; D is perhaps TRBD2 (5 bases). V dropped 8 bases and J dropped 9 bases, with 20 bases sitting between them. Germline V gene sequence: CDR1 SNHLY, CDR2 FYNNEI. The CDR3 length is 14 residues. The CDR3 loop reads CASAGGISLVEQFF. The DNA for the CDR3 is TGTGCCAGCGCGGGCGGTATTTCTTTAGTTGAGCAGTTCTTC.

The chain has TRBV7-9 and TRBJ1-2, with unresolved D. Per the germline V gene, CDR1 is SEHNR and CDR2 is FQNEAQ (reference sequence). The V and J ends lost 5 bases and 7 bases respectively, with 11 bases between them. The CDR3 sequence is 12 residues long. CDR3 coding DNA: TGTGCCAGCAGCCTTAGGGAGGGTGGCTACACCTTC. As protein: CASSLREGGYTF.

This clone showed up just a few times. The chain couples TRBV5-1 to TRBJ2-5; D is uncertain. CDR3 length: 14 amino acids. The germline V gene has CDR1 SGHRS and CDR2 YFSETQ. V lost 1 base and J lost 2, with 9 bases in between. The CDR3 sequence: CASSLTATQETQYF. The DNA for the CDR3 is TGCGCCAGCAGCTTGACAGCTACACAAGAGACCCAGTACTTC.

V gene TRBV29-1 combines with J gene TRBJ2-3, with D perhaps matching TRBD1 (5 bases). Germline V gene sequence: CDR1 SQVTM, CDR2 ANQGSEA. This CDR3 region has 12 residues. V was pared by 4 bases and J by 4 bases, with 9 bases between. The CDR3 coding sequence is TGCAGCGTTGTTCCAGGGCCAGATACGCAGTATTTT. Translation gives CSVVPGPDTQYF.

The J gene is TRBJ1-2, the V gene TRBV25-1; 8 nucleotides align to TRBD1. The CDR3 totals 16 residues. V was clipped by 6 bases and J by 6 bases; unmatched bases: 15. Germline V gene data show CDR1 as MGHDK and CDR2 as SYGVNS. CDR3 region: CASSPGAGGFIHGYTF. CDR3 DNA sequence: TGTGCCAGCAGCCCGGGAGCAGGGGGCTTTATCCATGGCTACACCTTC.

The table lists this clone with a count of one. The chain combines TRBV5-1 with TRBJ1-3; possibly TRBD1 for D (5 bases). CDR1 and CDR2 from the germline V gene are SGHRS and YFSETQ. This CDR3 spans 14 amino acids. The ends were cut back, 2 bases at V and 2 bases at J, with 8 bases in the middle. DNA for the CDR3: TGCGCCAGCAGCTTAGGGGATACTGGAAACACCATATATTTT. Translating gives CASSLGDTGNTIYF.

V gene TRBV5-5 combines with J gene TRBJ1-5; unclear D gene. The germline V gene encodes CDR1 SGHKS and CDR2 YYEKEE (reference sequence). The CDR3 totals 19 residues. Trimming took 0 bases from V and 0 from J, leaving 19 bases between them. The CDR3 is CASSLAPILAGGSNQPQHF. The DNA for the CDR3 is TGTGCCAGCAGCTTGGCCCCTATACTAGCGGGAGGTAGCAATCAGCCCCAGCATTTT.

The sample holds one count of this clone. The rearrangement links TRBV30 to TRBJ1-5; the D gene is possibly TRBD1 (5 bases). V was pared by 1 base and J by 6 bases, with 10 bases between. The CDR3 contains 13 residues. Germline CDR1 GTSNPN, CDR2 SVGIG (reference sequence). The CDR3, as DNA: TGTGCCTGGAGTGAAGGGGTAGCTCAGCCCCAGCATTTT. Its translation is CAWSEGVAQPQHF.

The chain couples TRBV6-5 to TRBJ1-5; TRBD1 is a possible D gene (6 bases). There are 16 residues in the CDR3. With 4 bases removed from V and 0 bases from J, the gap between germline ends came to 13 bases. Germline V gene data show CDR1 as MNHEY and CDR2 as SVGAGI. This chain's CDR3 is CASSSLRTDSNQPQHF. As DNA, the CDR3 is TGTGCCAGCAGTTCCTTGCGGACAGATAGCAATCAGCCCCAGCATTTT.

The chain couples TRBV5-8 to TRBJ2-7; D is undetermined. CDR1 is SGHTS and CDR2 is YDEGEE in the germline V gene. The CDR3 is 13 amino acids. The V and J ends lost 2 bases and 2 bases respectively, with 8 bases between them. CDR3 loop: CASSFQVTYEQYF. For the CDR3, the DNA is TGTGCCAGCAGCTTTCAGGTAACCTACGAGCAGTACTTC.

J is TRBJ2-7 and V is TRBV27, with 9 bases fitting TRBD1. Germline-derived CDR1 and CDR2 are MNHEY and SMNVEV (reference sequence). The CDR3 loop spans 15 amino acids. J lost 4 bases, V lost 6 bases, and 10 bases had no gene match. CDR3 loop: CASRHAGQGMYEQYF. The CDR3 bases are TGTGCCAGCAGGCACGCGGGACAGGGAATGTACGAGCAGTACTTC.

The genes are TRBV2 and TRBJ1-4; D is uncertain. The V end was cut by 5 bases, the J end by 6 bases, with 13 bases between. Germline CDR1 and CDR2: SNHLY and FYNNEI. This CDR3 has 14 residues. For the CDR3, the DNA is TGTGCCAGCAGTACAACCTCGAGGGATGAAAAACTGTTTTTT. Translating gives CASSTTSRDEKLFF.

The chain joins TRBV4-3 to TRBJ1-6; D gene unclear. With 1 base removed from V and 0 bases from J, the gap between germline ends came to 7 bases. Germline CDR1 reads LGHNA; CDR2 reads YSLEER. CDR3 length: 16 amino acids. The CDR3, as DNA: TGCGCCAGCAGCCAAGTTATTAGCTCCTATAATTCACCCCTCCACTTT. Translated, it gives CASSQVISSYNSPLHF.

The rearrangement joins TRBV9 to TRBJ1-6, with D maybe TRBD1 (6 bases). This CDR3 region has 15 residues. With 4 bases removed from V and 8 bases from J, the gap between germline ends came to 16 bases. Germline V CDR1 and CDR2: SGDLS, YYNGEE. CDR3 loop: CASSSRRGGDSPLHF. As DNA, the CDR3 is TGTGCCAGCAGCTCCCGAAGGGGGGGGGATTCACCCCTCCACTTT.

V is TRBV18 and J is TRBJ1-1; unclear D gene. The CDR3 covers 15 residues. CDR1 and CDR2 (germline): KGHSH, LQKENI. V dropped 3 bases and J dropped 5 bases, with 16 bases sitting between them. The CDR3 protein is CASSPPSGIETEAFF. CDR3 nucleotide sequence: TGTGCCAGCTCACCCCCTTCGGGAATTGAGACTGAAGCTTTCTTT.